This T cell receptor (beta chain) is from a study of blood T cell repertoires in COVID-19. Study details: Specimens from acute and convalescent COVID-19 originated in the United States, Italy and Spain. In each case, the material was cDNA or gDNA derived from T cells, B-cell-depleted T cells, or PBMCs.

Trimming left V 2 bases short and J 2 bases short, with 12 bases between. The V gene's germline CDR1 is LGHNA and CDR2 YSLEER. The CDR3 runs to 15 residues. Under the authors' procedure: Reference gene primer amplification gave nucleated cell count estimates. Method: immunoSEQ multiplex PCR; TCRdb's copy keeps in-frame clones and lacks some. V, J and clone size reflect that table, while D and trimming were determined from the DNA. This sample has some 69,000 clones; 60% to 85% occur once, and the top ten carry more than 15%. Sequencing was performed on peripheral blood. The chain recombines TRBV4-3 with TRBJ1-2; D is uncertain. The sequence came from a man between 60 and 75 years old with acute or convalescent COVID-19. The CDR3 nucleotides read TGCGCCAGCAGCCAAAGTCGCAGGCAGAACTATGGCTACACCTTC. It translates to CASSQSRRQNYGYTF.